This TCR beta chain was identified in a study of OX40 agonist ivuxolimab in advanced cancers. In the study overall: Cohort: approximately 79% men, mean age about 60, aged about 23 to 79.

CDR3 length equals 15 residues. Deletions cut 1 base from V and 8 bases from J, with 16 bases between. From germline, CDR1 is LGHNT and CDR2 FRNRAP. Repertoires were generated with immunoSEQ multiplex PCR, while TCRdb's copy carries only in-frame clones and drops some. The table lists about 63,000 clones, over 75% of them singletons. The rearrangement links TRBV12-5 to TRBJ2-3, with D possibly TRBD2 on 5 matching bases. The receptor comes from an adult with an advanced solid tumor such as melanoma, head and neck, liver or kidney cancer. Sequenced here: CD4+ or CD8+ T cells sorted from blood, sampled in a trial of the OX40 agonist ivuxolimab. CDR3 DNA sequence: TGTGCTAGTGGTTTGGCTATACTAGGAGTAGGTACGCAGTATTTT. Its protein is CASGLAILGVGTQYF.